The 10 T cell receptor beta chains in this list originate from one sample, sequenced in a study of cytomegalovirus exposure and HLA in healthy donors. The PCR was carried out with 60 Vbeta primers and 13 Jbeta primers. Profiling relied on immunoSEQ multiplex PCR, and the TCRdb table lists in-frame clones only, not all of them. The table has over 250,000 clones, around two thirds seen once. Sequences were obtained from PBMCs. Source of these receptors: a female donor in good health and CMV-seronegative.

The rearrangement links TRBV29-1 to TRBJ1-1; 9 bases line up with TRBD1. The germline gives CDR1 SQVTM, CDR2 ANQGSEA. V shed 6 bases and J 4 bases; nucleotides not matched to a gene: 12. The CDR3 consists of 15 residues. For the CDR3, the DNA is TGCAGCGTGCCGAGGGTGGGGGACAGGGCCACTGAAGCTTTCTTT. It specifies CSVPRVGDRATEAFF.

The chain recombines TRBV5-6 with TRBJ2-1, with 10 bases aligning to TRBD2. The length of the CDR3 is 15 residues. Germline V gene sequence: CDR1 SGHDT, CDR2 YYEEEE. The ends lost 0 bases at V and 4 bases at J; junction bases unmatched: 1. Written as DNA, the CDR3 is TGTGCCAGCAGCTTGGGACTAGCGGGTTACAATGAGCAGTTCTTC. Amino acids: CASSLGLAGYNEQFF.

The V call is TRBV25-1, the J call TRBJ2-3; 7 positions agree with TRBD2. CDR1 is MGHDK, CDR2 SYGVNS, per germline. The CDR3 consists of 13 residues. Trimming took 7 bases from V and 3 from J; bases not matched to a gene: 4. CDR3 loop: CASTREWTDTQYF. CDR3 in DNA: TGTGCCAGCACGCGGGAGTGGACAGATACGCAGTATTTT.

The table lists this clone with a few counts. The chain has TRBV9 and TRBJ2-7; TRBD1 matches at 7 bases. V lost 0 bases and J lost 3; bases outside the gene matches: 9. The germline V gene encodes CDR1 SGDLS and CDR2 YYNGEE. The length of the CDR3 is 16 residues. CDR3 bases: TGTGCCAGCAGCGTAGGTGGTGGGACAGATCTCTACGAGCAGTACTTC. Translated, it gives CASSVGGGTDLYEQYF.

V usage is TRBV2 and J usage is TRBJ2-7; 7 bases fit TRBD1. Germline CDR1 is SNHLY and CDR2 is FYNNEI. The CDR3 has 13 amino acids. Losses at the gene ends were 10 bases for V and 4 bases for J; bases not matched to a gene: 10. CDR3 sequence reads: CATLGDSSYEQYF. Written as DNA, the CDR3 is TGTGCCACCTTGGGGGACAGCTCATACGAGCAGTACTTC.

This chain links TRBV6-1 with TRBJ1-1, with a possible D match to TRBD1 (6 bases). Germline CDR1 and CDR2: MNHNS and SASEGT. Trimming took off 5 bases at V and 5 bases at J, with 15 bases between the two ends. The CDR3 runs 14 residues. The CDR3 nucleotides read TGTGCCAGCAGTACCCTTGGGAGGGGGACTGAAGCTTTCTTT. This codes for CASSTLGRGTEAFF.

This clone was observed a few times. The CDR3 sequence is CASASSGTDTQYF. CDR3 coding DNA: TGTGCTAGTGCCTCGAGCGGAACAGATACGCAGTATTTT. The chain employs TRBV12-5 and TRBJ2-3, with D perhaps matching TRBD2 (5 bases). V lost 7 bases and J 3 bases, leaving 11 bases between the germline ends. Germline CDR1 LGHNT, CDR2 FRNRAP. This CDR3 region has 13 residues.

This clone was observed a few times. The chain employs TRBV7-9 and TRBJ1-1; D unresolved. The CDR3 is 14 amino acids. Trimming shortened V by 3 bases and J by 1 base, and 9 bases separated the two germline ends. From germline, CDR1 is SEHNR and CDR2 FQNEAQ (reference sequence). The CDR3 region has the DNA TGTGCCAGCAGCTTTGGCGGGCGGAACACTGAAGCTTTCTTT. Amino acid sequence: CASSFGGRNTEAFF.

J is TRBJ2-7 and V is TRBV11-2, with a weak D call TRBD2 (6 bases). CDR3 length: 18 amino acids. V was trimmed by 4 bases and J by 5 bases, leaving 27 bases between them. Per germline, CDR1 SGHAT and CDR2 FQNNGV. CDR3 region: CASSSPGNQRRGPDEQYF. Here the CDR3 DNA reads TGTGCCAGCAGCTCACCGGGTAATCAGCGGCGGGGTCCAGACGAGCAGTACTTC.

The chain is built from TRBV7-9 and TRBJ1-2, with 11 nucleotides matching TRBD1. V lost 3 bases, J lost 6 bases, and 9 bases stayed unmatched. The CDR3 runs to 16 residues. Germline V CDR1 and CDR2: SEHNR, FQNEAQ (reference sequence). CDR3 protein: CASSFSRTGGANGYTF. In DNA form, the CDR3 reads TGTGCCAGCAGCTTTTCCCGGACAGGGGGCGCGAATGGCTACACCTTC.